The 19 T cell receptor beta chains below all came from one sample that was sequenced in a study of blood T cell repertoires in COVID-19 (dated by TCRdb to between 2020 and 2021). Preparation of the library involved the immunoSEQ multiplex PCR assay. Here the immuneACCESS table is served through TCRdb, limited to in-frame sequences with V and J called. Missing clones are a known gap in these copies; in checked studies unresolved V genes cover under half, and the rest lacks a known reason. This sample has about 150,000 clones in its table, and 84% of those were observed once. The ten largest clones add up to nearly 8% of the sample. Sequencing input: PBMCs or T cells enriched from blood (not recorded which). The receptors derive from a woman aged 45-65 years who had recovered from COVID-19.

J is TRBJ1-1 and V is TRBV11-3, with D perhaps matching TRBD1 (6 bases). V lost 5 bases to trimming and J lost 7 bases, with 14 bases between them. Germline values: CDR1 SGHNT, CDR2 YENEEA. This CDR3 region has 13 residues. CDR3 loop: CASSPTLDSEAFF. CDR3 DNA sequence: TGTGCCAGCAGCCCCACTCTGGACAGTGAAGCTTTCTTT.

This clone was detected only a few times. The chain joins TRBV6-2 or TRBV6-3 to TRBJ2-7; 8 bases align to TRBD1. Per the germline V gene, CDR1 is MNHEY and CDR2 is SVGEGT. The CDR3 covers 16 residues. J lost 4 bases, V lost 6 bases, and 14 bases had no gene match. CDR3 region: CASSTGGSIPGYEQYF. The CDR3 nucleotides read TGTGCCAGCAGCACAGGGGGGAGTATCCCCGGGTACGAGCAGTACTTC.

The DNA for the CDR3 is TGTGCCAGCAGTCGCGGAGGCAGCTCCTACAATGAGCAGTTCTTC. This codes for CASSRGGSSYNEQFF. The chain joins TRBV28 to TRBJ2-1; D perhaps matches TRBD2 (5 bases). The germline CDR1 and CDR2 sequences are MDHEN and SYDVKM. V gave up 5 bases and J gave up 0 bases, with 11 bases separating them. This CDR3 has 15 amino acids.

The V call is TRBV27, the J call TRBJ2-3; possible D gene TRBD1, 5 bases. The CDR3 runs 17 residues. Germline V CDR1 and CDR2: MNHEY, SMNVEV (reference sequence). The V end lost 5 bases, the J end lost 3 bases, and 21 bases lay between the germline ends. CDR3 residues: CASSPRQIRFLTDTQYF. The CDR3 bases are TGTGCCAGCAGTCCCCGACAGATTCGATTTTTAACAGATACGCAGTATTTT.

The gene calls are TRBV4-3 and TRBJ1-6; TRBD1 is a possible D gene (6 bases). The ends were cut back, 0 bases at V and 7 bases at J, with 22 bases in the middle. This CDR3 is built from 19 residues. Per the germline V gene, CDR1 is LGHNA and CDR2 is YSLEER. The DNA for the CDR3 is TGCGCCAGCAGCCAAGAAACAGGGTCAACGAAGACTTTCAATTCACCCCTCCACTTT. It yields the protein CASSQETGSTKTFNSPLHF.

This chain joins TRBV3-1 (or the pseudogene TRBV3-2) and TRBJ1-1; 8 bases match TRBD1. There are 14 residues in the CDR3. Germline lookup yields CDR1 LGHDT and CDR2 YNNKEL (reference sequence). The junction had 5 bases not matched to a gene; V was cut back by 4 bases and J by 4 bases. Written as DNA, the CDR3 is TGTGCCAGCAGCCCCGTCCAGGGGGCCACTGAAGCTTTCTTT. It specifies CASSPVQGATEAFF.

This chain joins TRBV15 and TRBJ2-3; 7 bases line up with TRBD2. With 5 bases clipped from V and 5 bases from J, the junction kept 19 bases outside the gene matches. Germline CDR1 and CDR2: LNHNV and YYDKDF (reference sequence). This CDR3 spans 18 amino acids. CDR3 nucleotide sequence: TGTGCCACCAGCGTCAACGTCGGGGTAGCGGGCCCGCGAGATACGCAGTATTTT. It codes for CATSVNVGVAGPRDTQYF. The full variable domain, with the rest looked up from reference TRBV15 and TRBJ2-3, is DAMVIQNPRYQVTQFGKPVTLSCSQTLNHNVMYWYQQKSSQAPKLLFHYYDKDFNNEADTPDNFQSRRPNTSFCFLDIRSPGLGDTAMYLCATSVNVGVAGPRDTQYFGPGTRLTVL.

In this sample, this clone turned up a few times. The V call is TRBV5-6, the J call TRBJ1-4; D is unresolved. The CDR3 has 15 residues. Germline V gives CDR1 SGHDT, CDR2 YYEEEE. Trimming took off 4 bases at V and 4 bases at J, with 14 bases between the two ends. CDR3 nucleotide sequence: TGTGCCAGCAGCAAGTACGGTTCCATTAATGAAAAACTGTTTTTT. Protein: CASSKYGSINEKLFF.

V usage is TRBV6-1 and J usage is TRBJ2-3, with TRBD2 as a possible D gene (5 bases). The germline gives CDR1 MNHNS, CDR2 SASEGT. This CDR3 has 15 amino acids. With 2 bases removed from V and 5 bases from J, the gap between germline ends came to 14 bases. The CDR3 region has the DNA TGTGCCAGCAGTGAAATGGCGGGTTACCTAGATACGCAGTATTTT. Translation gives CASSEMAGYLDTQYF.

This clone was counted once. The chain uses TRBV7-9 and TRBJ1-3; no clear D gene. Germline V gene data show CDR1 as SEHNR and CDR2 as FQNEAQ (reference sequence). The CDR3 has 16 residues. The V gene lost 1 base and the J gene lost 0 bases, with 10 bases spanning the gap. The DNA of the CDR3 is TGTGCCAGCAGCTTAGTTGCGGGAAGCTCTGGAAACACCATATATTTT. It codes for CASSLVAGSSGNTIYF.

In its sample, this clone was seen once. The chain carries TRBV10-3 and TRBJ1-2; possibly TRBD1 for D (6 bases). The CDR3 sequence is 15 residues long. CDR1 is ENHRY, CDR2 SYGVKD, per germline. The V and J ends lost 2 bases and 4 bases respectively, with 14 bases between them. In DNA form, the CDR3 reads TGTGCCATCAGTGAGCCCTCGGCAGGGGTCTATGGCTACACCTTC. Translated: CAISEPSAGVYGYTF.

The CDR3 DNA is TGTGCCAGCAGCCATCCCACCAGTAGCGATGGCTACACCTTC. It encodes CASSHPTSSDGYTF. This sequence joins TRBV28 and TRBJ1-2, with unresolved D. V gave up 6 bases and J gave up 6 bases, with 17 bases separating them. This CDR3 contains 14 residues. CDR1 and CDR2 from the germline V gene are MDHEN and SYDVKM.

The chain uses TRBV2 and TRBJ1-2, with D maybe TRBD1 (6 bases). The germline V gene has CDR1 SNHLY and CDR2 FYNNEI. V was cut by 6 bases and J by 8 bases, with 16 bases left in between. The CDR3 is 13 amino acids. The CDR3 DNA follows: TGTGCCAGCAGAAGTTTGGGGGCCAGGGGCTACACCTTC. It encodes CASRSLGARGYTF.

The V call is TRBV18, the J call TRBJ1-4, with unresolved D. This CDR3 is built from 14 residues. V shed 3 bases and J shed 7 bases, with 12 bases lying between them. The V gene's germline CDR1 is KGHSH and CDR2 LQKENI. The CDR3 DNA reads TGTGCCAGCTCACCGGGAGGGTCGGGTGAAAAACTGTTTTTT. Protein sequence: CASSPGGSGEKLFF.

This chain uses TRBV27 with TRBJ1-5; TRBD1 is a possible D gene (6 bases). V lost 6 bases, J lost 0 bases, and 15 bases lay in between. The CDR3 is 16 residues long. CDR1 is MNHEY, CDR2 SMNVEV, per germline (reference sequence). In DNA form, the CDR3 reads TGTGCCAGCAGCCCTGACCGGGACATTAGCAATCAGCCCCAGCATTTT. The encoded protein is CASSPDRDISNQPQHF.

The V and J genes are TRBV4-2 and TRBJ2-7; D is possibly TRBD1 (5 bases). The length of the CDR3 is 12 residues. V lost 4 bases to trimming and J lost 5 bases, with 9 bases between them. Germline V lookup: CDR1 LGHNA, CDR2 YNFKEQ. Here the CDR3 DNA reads TGTGCCAGCAGCCGAGACAGTAACGAGCAGTACTTC. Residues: CASSRDSNEQYF.

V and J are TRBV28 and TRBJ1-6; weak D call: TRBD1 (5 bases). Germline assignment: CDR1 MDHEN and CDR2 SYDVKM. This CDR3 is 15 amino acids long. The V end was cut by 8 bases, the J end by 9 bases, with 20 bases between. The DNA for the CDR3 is TGTGCCAGCCTCGAGTCAAGGGGCGTACTTTCACCCCTCCACTTT. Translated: CASLESRGVLSPLHF.

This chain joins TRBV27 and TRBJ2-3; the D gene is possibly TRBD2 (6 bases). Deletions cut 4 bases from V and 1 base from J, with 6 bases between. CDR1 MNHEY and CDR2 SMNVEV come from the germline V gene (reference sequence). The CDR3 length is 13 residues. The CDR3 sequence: CASSSSGTDTQYF. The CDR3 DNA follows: TGTGCCAGCAGTTCTAGCGGCACAGATACGCAGTATTTT.

This chain's CDR3 is CASSLVLGEGRAFF. The DNA of the CDR3 is TGTGCCAGCAGCTTAGTTTTAGGGGAGGGTAGGGCTTTCTTT. V and J are TRBV7-2 and TRBJ1-1; a possible D gene is TRBD1 (5 bases). Germline V gene lookup returns CDR1 SGHTA and CDR2 FQGNSA. With 1 base removed from V and 11 bases from J, the gap between germline ends came to 17 bases. The CDR3 totals 14 residues.